These 14 T cell receptor beta chains came from one sample sequenced in a study of T cells in lung cancer brain metastases (dated by TCRdb to 2017 to 2018). Library method: the immunoSEQ multiplex PCR assay. TCRdb re-hosts the immuneACCESS table, in-frame sequences only. Its copies lack some clones; in the studies checked, an unresolved V gene accounts for under half of them, and the cause for the rest is not known. The sample includes some 5,900 clones, with 75% to 90% observed a single time. The ten largest clones capture about 6.2% of the sample. Sequenced input: tumor tissue from a brain metastasis. The cell subset or site label, read with the paper, signifies: paired resected brain metastasis. The receptors come from a man aged 50 to 60 with non-small cell lung cancer that had spread to the brain.

The chain links TRBV18 to TRBJ2-2; D is unresolved. V gave up 5 bases and J gave up 1 base, with 11 bases separating them. This CDR3 is 15 amino acids long. Germline V lookup: CDR1 KGHSH, CDR2 LQKENI. Here the CDR3 DNA reads TGTGCCAGCTCATACGTAAGAAGGAACACCGGGGAGCTGTTTTTT. Translated, it gives CASSYVRRNTGELFF.

This chain connects TRBV2 to TRBJ1-4; D remains unclear. Trimming pared 6 bases from V and 7 bases from J, leaving 15 bases between. The CDR3 covers 14 residues. Germline CDR1 SNHLY, CDR2 FYNNEI. DNA for the CDR3: TGTGCCAGCAGCTACCAGGAAGGTAGTGAAAAACTGTTTTTT. Amino acids: CASSYQEGSEKLFF.

The chain joins TRBV18 to TRBJ2-7; weak D call: TRBD2 (6 bases). The V gene lost 2 bases and the J gene lost 0 bases, with 11 bases spanning the gap. CDR3 length: 15 residues. The germline V gene has CDR1 KGHSH and CDR2 LQKENI. CDR3 region: CASSPVRGDSYEQYF. CDR3 coding DNA: TGTGCCAGCTCACCAGTGCGGGGCGACTCCTACGAGCAGTACTTC.

This chain links TRBV5-4 with TRBJ2-5; D gene uncertain. The CDR3 has 14 residues. CDR1 and CDR2 from the germline V gene are SGHNT and YYREEE (reference sequence). Trimming stripped 5 bases from V and 1 base from J, with 12 bases between. The CDR3 coding sequence is TGTGCCAGCAGTCCGAACCAGTTCCAAGAGACCCAGTACTTC. Its protein product is CASSPNQFQETQYF.

The gene calls are TRBV5-1 and TRBJ1-5; D gene ambiguous. V was shortened by 1 base and J by 4 bases, with 6 bases between the two germline ends. Looked up from germline, CDR1 is SGHRS and CDR2 is YFSETQ. This CDR3 spans 13 amino acids. CDR3 coding DNA: TGCGCCAGCAGCTTGACACCTAATCAGCCCCAGCATTTT. Translated, it gives CASSLTPNQPQHF. The full variable domain, completed using reference TRBV5-1 and TRBJ1-5, is KAGVTQTPRYLIKTRGQQVTLSCSPISGHRSVSWYQQTPGQGLQFLFEYFSETQRNKGNFPGRFSGRQFSNSRSEMNVSTLELGDSALYLCASSLTPNQPQHFGDGTRLSIL.

This clone showed up just a few times. This chain joins TRBV7-9 and TRBJ2-1; TRBD1 aligns across 7 bases. Trimming cost V 1 base and J 0 bases; bases outside gene matches: 3. CDR3 length: 16 amino acids. Germline assignment: CDR1 SEHNR and CDR2 FQNEAQ (reference sequence). The CDR3 loop is CASSLGTGNSYNEQFF. Here the CDR3 DNA reads TGTGCCAGCAGCTTAGGGACAGGAAACTCCTACAATGAGCAGTTCTTC.

This clone was observed a handful of times. This chain uses TRBV4-2 with TRBJ1-3; a possible D gene is TRBD1 (6 bases). The CDR3 is 16 residues long. Trimming shortened V by 0 bases and J by 7 bases, and 16 bases separated the two germline ends. Germline V lookup: CDR1 LGHNA, CDR2 YNFKEQ. The DNA of the CDR3 is TGTGCCAGCAGCCAAGATCCCCTTGGAGGGGGGAACACCATATATTTT. It codes for CASSQDPLGGGNTIYF.

The rearrangement links TRBV15 to TRBJ1-4; TRBD1 matches at 7 bases. In germline, CDR1 is LNHNV, CDR2 YYDKDF (reference sequence). V lost 1 base, J lost 3 bases, and 8 bases stayed unmatched. There are 17 residues in the CDR3. CDR3 sequence (DNA): TGTGCCACCAGCAGAGCAGGGACAGTTCGTTCTAATGAAAAACTGTTTTTT. Protein sequence: CATSRAGTVRSNEKLFF.

This sequence joins TRBV11-2 and TRBJ2-7, with D possibly being TRBD1 (5 bases). CDR3 length: 15 residues. Germline values: CDR1 SGHAT, CDR2 FQNNGV. V gave up 1 base and J gave up 4 bases, with 14 bases separating them. The CDR3 bases are TGTGCCAGCAGCTTAGCAGGGTACGGTTCGTACGAGCAGTACTTC. Protein product: CASSLAGYGSYEQYF.

As DNA, the CDR3 is TGCGCCAGCAGTGAGTCGATCGGTAAGGGCAGCGGAACAGGGAGAGGAAAACTGTTTTTT. This translates into CASSESIGKGSGTGRGKLFF. This rearrangement joins TRBV10-2 to TRBJ1-4, with TRBD1 as a possible D gene (6 bases). V was pared by 0 bases and J by 10 bases, with 30 bases between. From germline, CDR1 is WSHSY and CDR2 SAAADI. The CDR3 length is 20 residues.

V gene TRBV5-4 combines with J gene TRBJ2-5; 8 bases map to TRBD1. V was pared by 4 bases and J by 4 bases, with 15 bases of the junction left unmatched. The CDR3 is 17 residues long. Germline V gene data show CDR1 as SGHNT and CDR2 as YYREEE (reference sequence). The CDR3 here is CASSPRGQRVEGETQYF. The DNA for the CDR3 is TGTGCCAGCAGCCCCAGGGGGCAAAGAGTGGAGGGAGAGACCCAGTACTTC.

The CDR3: CASSVAVNSPLHF. In DNA form, the CDR3 reads TGTGCCAGCAGCGTAGCTGTAAATTCACCCCTCCACTTT. The gene calls are TRBV9 and TRBJ1-6; D is unresolved. The V gene lost 0 bases and the J gene lost 7 bases, with 5 bases spanning the gap. Germline loops: CDR1 SGDLS, CDR2 YYNGEE. This CDR3 is 13 amino acids long.

J is TRBJ2-3 and V is TRBV30; possibly TRBD1 for D (6 bases). Trimming took 1 base from V and 1 from J, leaving 9 bases between them. From germline, CDR1 is GTSNPN and CDR2 SVGIG (reference sequence). This CDR3 contains 14 residues. Here the CDR3 DNA reads TGTGCCTGGAGTGCAGCAGGGGGCACAGATACGCAGTATTTT. Its protein product is CAWSAAGGTDTQYF.

To note about this clone: The junction does not match germline at one end; this may be a read error. CDR3 sequence (DNA): TGTGCCAGCAGTGAAGCTAACAGGGGGCAAGAGATCCAGTACTTC. It specifies CASSEANRGQEIQYF. This chain joins TRBV6-1 and TRBJ2-5; 9 positions agree with TRBD1. CDR3 size: 15 residues. The germline V gene has CDR1 MNHNS and CDR2 SASEGT.